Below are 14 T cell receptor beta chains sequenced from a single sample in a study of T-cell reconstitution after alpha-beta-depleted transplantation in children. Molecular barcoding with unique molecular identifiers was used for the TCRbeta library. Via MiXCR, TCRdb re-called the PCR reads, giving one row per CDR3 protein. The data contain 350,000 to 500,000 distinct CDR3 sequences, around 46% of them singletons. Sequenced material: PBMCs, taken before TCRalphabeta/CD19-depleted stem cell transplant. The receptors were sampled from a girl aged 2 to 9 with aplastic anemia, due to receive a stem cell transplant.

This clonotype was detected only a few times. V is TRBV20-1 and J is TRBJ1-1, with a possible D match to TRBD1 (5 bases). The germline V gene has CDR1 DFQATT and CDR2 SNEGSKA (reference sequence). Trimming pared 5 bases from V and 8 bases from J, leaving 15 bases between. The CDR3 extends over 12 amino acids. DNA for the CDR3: TGCAGTGCTTTGGGACCAGTCAGCGAAGCTTTCTTT. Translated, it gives CSALGPVSEAFF.

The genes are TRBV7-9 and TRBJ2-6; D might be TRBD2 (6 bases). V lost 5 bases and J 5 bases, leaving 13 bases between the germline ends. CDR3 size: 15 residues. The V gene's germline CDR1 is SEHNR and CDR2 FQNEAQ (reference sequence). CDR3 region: CASSPAGSRANVLTF. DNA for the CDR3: TGTGCCAGCAGCCCCGCGGGGTCCCGGGCCAACGTCCTGACTTTC. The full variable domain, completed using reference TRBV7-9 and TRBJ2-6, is DTGVSQNPRHKITKRGQNVTFRCDPISEHNRLYWYRQTLGQGPEFLTYFQNEAQLEKSRLLSDRFSAERPKGSFSTLEIQRTEQGDSAMYLCASSPAGSRANVLTFGAGSRLTVL.

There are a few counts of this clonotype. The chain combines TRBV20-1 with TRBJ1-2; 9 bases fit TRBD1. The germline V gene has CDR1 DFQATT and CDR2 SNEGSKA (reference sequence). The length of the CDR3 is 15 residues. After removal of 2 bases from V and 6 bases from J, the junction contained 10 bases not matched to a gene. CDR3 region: CSARLTLTGGDGYTF. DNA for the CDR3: TGCAGTGCTAGACTTACCCTGACAGGGGGGGATGGCTACACCTTC.

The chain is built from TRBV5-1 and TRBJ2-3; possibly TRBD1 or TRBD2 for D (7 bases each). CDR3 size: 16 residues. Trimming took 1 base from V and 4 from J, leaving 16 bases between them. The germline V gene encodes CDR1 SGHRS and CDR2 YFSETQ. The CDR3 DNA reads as TGCGCCAGCAGCTTGCCATCGACAGGGAGGGCAGATACGCAGTATTTT. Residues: CASSLPSTGRADTQYF.

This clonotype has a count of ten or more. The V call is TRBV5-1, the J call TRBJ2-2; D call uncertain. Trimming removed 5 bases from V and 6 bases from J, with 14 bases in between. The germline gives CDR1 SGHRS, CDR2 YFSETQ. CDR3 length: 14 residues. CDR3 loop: CASSPDPPPGELFF. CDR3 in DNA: TGCGCCAGCAGTCCTGACCCGCCCCCCGGGGAGCTGTTTTTT. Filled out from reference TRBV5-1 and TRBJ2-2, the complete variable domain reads KAGVTQTPRYLIKTRGQQVTLSCSPISGHRSVSWYQQTPGQGLQFLFEYFSETQRNKGNFPGRFSGRQFSNSRSEMNVSTLELGDSALYLCASSPDPPPGELFFGEGSRLTVL.

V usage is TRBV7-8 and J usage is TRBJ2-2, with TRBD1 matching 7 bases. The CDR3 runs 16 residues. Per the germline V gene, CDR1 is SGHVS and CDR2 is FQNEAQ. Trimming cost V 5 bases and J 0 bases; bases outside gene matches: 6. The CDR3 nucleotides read TGTGCCAGCAGCCCTAACAGGGGCCCGAACACCGGGGAGCTGTTTTTT. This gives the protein CASSPNRGPNTGELFF.

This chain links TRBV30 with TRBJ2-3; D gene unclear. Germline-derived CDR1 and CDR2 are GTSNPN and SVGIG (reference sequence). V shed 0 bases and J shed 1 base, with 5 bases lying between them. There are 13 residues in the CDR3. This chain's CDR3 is CAWSVQGTDTQYF. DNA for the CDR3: TGTGCCTGGAGTGTGCAGGGCACAGATACGCAGTATTTT.

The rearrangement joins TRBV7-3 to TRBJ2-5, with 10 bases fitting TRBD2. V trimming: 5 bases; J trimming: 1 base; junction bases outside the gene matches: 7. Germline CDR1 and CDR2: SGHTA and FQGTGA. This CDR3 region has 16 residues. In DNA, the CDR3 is TGTGCCAGCAGCCCACGAAGCGGGAGGGCCCAAGAGACCCAGTACTTC. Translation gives CASSPRSGRAQETQYF.

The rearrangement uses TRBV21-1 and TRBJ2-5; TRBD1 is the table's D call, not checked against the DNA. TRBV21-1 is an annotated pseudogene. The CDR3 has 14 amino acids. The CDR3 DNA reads TGTGCCATCCTAGGACAGGGAAGAGGAGAGACCCAGTACTTC. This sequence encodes CAILGQGRGETQYF.

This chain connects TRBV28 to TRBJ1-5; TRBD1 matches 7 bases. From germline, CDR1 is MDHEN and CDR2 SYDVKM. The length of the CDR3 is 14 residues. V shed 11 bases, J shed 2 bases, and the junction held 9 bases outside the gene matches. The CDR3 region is CASTGAPGNQPQHF. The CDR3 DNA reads TGTGCCTCCACAGGGGCCCCCGGCAATCAGCCCCAGCATTTT.

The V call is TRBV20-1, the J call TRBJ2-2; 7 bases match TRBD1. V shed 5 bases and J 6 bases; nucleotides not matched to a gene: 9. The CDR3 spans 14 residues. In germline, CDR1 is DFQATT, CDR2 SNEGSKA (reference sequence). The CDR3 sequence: CSAGRTTGAGELFF. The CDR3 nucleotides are TGCAGTGCTGGCCGTACCACAGGGGCCGGGGAGCTGTTTTTT.

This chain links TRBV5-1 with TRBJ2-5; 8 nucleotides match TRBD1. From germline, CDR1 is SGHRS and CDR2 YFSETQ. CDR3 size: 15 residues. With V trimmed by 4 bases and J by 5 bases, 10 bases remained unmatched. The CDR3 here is CASSIGTGDGETQYF. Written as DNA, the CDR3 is TGCGCCAGCAGCATCGGGACAGGTGATGGGGAGACCCAGTACTTC.

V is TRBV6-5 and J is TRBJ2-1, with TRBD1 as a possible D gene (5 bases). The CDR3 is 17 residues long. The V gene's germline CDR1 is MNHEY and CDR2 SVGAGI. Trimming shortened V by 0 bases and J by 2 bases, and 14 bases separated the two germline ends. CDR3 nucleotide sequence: TGTGCCAGCAGTTACTCGGGGCTCCCACTACCCTACAATGAGCAGTTCTTC. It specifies CASSYSGLPLPYNEQFF.

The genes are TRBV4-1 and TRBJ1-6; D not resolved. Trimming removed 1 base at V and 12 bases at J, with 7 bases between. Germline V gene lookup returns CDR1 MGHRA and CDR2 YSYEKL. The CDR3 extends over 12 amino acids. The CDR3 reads CASSQGREPLHF. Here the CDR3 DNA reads TGCGCCAGCAGCCAAGGTCGAGAACCCCTCCACTTT.